The rows below give T cell receptor beta chains drawn from one sample of a study of post-analysis software for immune sequencing data. A single record per CDR3 protein comes from TCRdb applying MiXCR to the PCR reads. The sample lists fewer than 900,000 distinct CDR3 sequences, about 43% occurring once. Sequenced sample: blood. These receptors were collected from a girl aged 10 to 17 with multiple sclerosis. Both conserved end residues are part of each CDR3. The D gene is left open where the match is weak. Clone sizes are given selectively: once, few, many, or a class where the clone is expanded.

J gene,CDR3 length,clone size,V gene,D gene,CDR3 protein,CDR3 DNA
TRBJ2-3,17,many,TRBV4-1,NA,CASSQDPSWGSTDTQYF,TGCGCCAGCAGCCAAGATCCGTCTTGGGGGAGCACAGATACGCAGTATTTT
TRBJ2-3,17,few,TRBV12-3/TRBV12-4,TRBD2,CASSSLAGGPSTDTQYF,TGTGCCAGCAGTTCCCTAGCGGGAGGGCCCTCGACAGATACGCAGTATTTT
TRBJ2-1,15,NA,TRBV7-9,TRBD2,CASSPAGGGYNEQFF,TGTGCCAGCAGCCCAGCGGGAGGGGGCTACAATGAGCAGTTCTTC
TRBJ2-7,12,NA,TRBV12-3/TRBV12-4,NA,CASSFTHYEQYF,TGTGCCAGCAGCTTCACCCACTACGAGCAGTACTTC
TRBJ2-5,14,NA,TRBV6-1,NA,CASSEWGSQETQYF,TGTGCCAGCAGTGAATGGGGTTCCCAAGAGACCCAGTACTTC
TRBJ2-1,15,NA,TRBV7-2,TRBD2,CASIRTSGGYNEQFF,TGTGCCAGCATCAGGACTAGCGGGGGGTACAATGAGCAGTTCTTC
TRBJ2-3,15,few,TRBV5-8,NA,CASSYQGSGTDTQYF,TGTGCCAGCAGCTATCAGGGATCTGGCACAGATACGCAGTATTTT
TRBJ1-1,13,NA,TRBV6-5,NA,CASSYSESTEAFF,TGTGCCAGCAGTTACTCGGAAAGCACTGAAGCTTTCTTT
TRBJ1-3,13,NA,TRBV14,NA,CASSQAQGNTTYF,TGTGCCAGCAGCCAAGCCCAGGGAAACACCACATATTTT
TRBJ2-1,15,NA,TRBV7-9,NA,CASSPPVDQIIEQFF,TGTGCCAGCAGCCCCCCCGTTGACCAGATAATTGAGCAGTTCTTC
TRBJ1-2,18,once,TRBV4-2,NA,CASSQDLSAGHVVYGYTF,TGTGCCAGCAGCCAAGATCTAAGCGCCGGGCACGTAGTCTATGGCTACACCTTC
TRBJ2-1,16,NA,TRBV10-2,TRBD2,CASAYTSGLSYNEQFF,TGCGCCAGCGCCTATACTAGCGGGCTATCCTACAATGAGCAGTTCTTC
TRBJ2-6,13,few,TRBV29-1,NA,CSARNSGANVLTF,TGCAGCGCACGGAATTCTGGGGCCAACGTCCTGACTTTC
TRBJ1-2,16,few,TRBV4-1,TRBD1,CASSQELGQGPGGYTF,TGCGCCAGCAGCCAAGAACTGGGACAGGGGCCGGGAGGCTACACCTTC
TRBJ2-3,15,once,TRBV4-3,NA,CASSGGMGSRDTQYF,TGCGCCAGCAGCGGCGGGATGGGCTCGAGGGATACGCAGTATTTT
TRBJ2-3,17,few,TRBV3-1,TRBD2,CASSHQTSGSKRHTQYF,TGTGCCAGCAGCCATCAGACCAGCGGGAGTAAGCGCCATACGCAGTATTTT
TRBJ1-2,13,NA,TRBV30,TRBD1,CAWTGGRSYGYTF,TGTGCCTGGACAGGGGGACGCAGCTATGGCTACACCTTC
TRBJ2-1,11,NA,TRBV20-1,NA,CSARPLNEQFF,TGCAGTGCTAGACCCTTGAATGAGCAGTTCTTC
TRBJ1-1,15,NA,TRBV6-2/TRBV6-3,NA,CASSNFDRANTEAFF,TGTGCCAGCAGTAACTTCGACAGAGCGAACACTGAAGCTTTCTTT
TRBJ2-3,15,few,TRBV7-9,TRBD2,CASTASGRDTDTQYF,TGTGCCAGCACCGCTAGCGGGAGGGACACAGATACGCAGTATTTT
TRBJ1-1,15,few,TRBV7-2,NA,CASSLLVVQFTEAFF,TGTGCCAGCAGCCTTTTAGTAGTACAGTTCACTGAAGCTTTCTTT
TRBJ2-5,16,few,TRBV20-1,TRBD2,CSARDPGAGGGETQYF,TGCAGTGCTAGAGATCCTGGCGCGGGGGGTGGAGAGACCCAGTACTTC
TRBJ2-7,15,many,TRBV7-3,TRBD1,CASSLMGTGSYEQYF,TGTGCCAGCAGCTTAATGGGGACAGGGTCCTACGAGCAGTACTTC
TRBJ2-1,20,few,TRBV27,NA,CASSFFHRLGDASSYNEQFF,TGTGCCAGCAGTTTTTTCCACCGACTTGGAGACGCGAGCTCCTACAATGAGCAGTTCTTC
TRBJ2-3,11,NA,TRBV12-3/TRBV12-4,NA,CASSSRDSQYF,TGTGCCAGCAGTTCCCGGGACTCGCAGTATTTT
TRBJ2-7,16,NA,TRBV7-9,NA,CASSLAQGLQTYEQYF,TGTGCCAGCAGCTTAGCCCAGGGACTGCAGACCTACGAGCAGTACTTC
TRBJ1-4,14,NA,TRBV20-1,TRBD1,CSAYKGAANEKLFF,TGCAGTGCTTACAAGGGGGCGGCTAATGAAAAACTGTTTTTT
TRBJ2-1,17,NA,TRBV11-1,TRBD2,CASSPRPSGTSYNEQFF,TGTGCCAGCAGCCCACGACCTAGCGGGACCTCCTACAATGAGCAGTTCTTC
TRBJ1-1,12,NA,TRBV7-9,NA,CASSPARGEAFF,TGTGCCAGCAGCCCAGCGCGGGGGGAAGCTTTCTTT
TRBJ1-6,11,few,TRBV9,TRBD1,CASSGDSTLHF,TGTGCCAGCAGCGGGGACAGCACACTCCACTTT
TRBJ2-7,19,few,TRBV6-1,TRBD2,CASSEGVGSGRARVYEQYF,TGTGCCAGCAGTGAAGGGGTTGGTAGCGGGAGGGCCCGTGTTTACGAGCAGTACTTC
TRBJ2-7,15,NA,TRBV11-2,NA,CASSLGRQVLYEQYF,TGTGCCAGCAGCTTAGGTCGCCAAGTACTTTACGAGCAGTACTTC
TRBJ1-2,11,NA,TRBV2,NA,CASSEMVASTF,TGTGCCAGCAGTGAAATGGTGGCTAGCACCTTC